What follows describes a single T cell receptor (beta chain). Its antigen is unknown. These data are taken from a study of blood T cells in healthy people across ages. Primers used in a second PCR of roughly 7 to 11 cycles were a sample-barcoded 5' primer and a J-beta primer mix. TCRdb passed the 5' RACE reads through MiXCR, listing each CDR3 protein once. The sample carries fewer than 950,000 distinct CDR3 sequences, 53% recorded once. Points from the study as a whole: Naive and antigen-experienced cells could not be conclusively compared, given unsorted PBMCs.

Every sample yielded at least 6.5 million isolated PBMCs. V was trimmed by 0 bases and J by 6 bases, leaving 12 bases between them. The CDR3 has 15 residues. Germline V gene data show CDR1 as SNHLY and CDR2 as FYNNEI. This TCR derives from a man aged 80 or over in good health. J is TRBJ1-5 and V is TRBV2; D uncertain. The sample taken for sequencing was blood. CDR3 protein: CASSEAETPLQPQHF. CDR3 DNA: TGTGCCAGCAGTGAAGCGGAAACACCCCTTCAGCCCCAGCATTTT.